Reported below is one T cell receptor (beta chain). Its cognate antigen is unknown. This specimen belongs to a study of immune evolution from preneoplasia to lung adenocarcinoma. The table came from immunoSEQ multiplex PCR; TCRdb's copy has only in-frame clones and leaves some out. The table lists around 21,000 clones, less than 80% of them singletons. Study-wide results and limits: Top clone frequencies peaked in normal lung, apparently declining through invasive adenocarcinoma. Later-stage lesions seemingly showed higher T cell density and diversity than normal lung.

This CDR3 contains 15 residues. V lost 0 bases and J lost 2, with 8 bases in between. From germline, CDR1 is SGHRS and CDR2 YFSETQ. The receptor was isolated from a person between 55 and 70 years old with lung adenocarcinoma. The V and J genes are TRBV5-1 and TRBJ2-2; possibly TRBD1 for D (5 bases). Sample: FFPE invasive lung adenocarcinoma tissue. In DNA, the CDR3 is TGCGCCAGCAGCTTGGTTAGGGGAAACACCGGGGAGCTGTTTTTT. Translating gives CASSLVRGNTGELFF. Full variable domain (missing parts from reference TRBV5-1 and TRBJ2-2): KAGVTQTPRYLIKTRGQQVTLSCSPISGHRSVSWYQQTPGQGLQFLFEYFSETQRNKGNFPGRFSGRQFSNSRSEMNVSTLELGDSALYLCASSLVRGNTGELFFGEGSRLTVL.